The present T cell receptor (beta chain) was sequenced within a study of blood T cell repertoires in COVID-19. Study as a whole: Sites in the United States, Italy and Spain provided acute and convalescent COVID-19 samples.

The V gene end was trimmed by 7 bases and the J gene end by 5 bases; junction bases not matched to a gene: 10. This CDR3 is built from 14 residues. Germline CDR1 SEHNR, CDR2 FQNEAQ (reference sequence). Produced via immunoSEQ multiplex PCR; TCRdb's table is partial and in-frame only. The profile shows roughly 160,000 clones, more than 70% of them singletons. The material sequenced was peripheral blood. The chain joins TRBV7-9 to TRBJ1-2; 7 bases fit TRBD1. The origin of this receptor is a man aged 45 to 65 with active or convalescent COVID-19. CDR3 in DNA: TGTGCCAGCACCCAGGGTGAGGGGGCTTATGGCTACACCTTC. Protein: CASTQGEGAYGYTF.